This T cell receptor beta chain derives from a study of blood T cell repertoires in COVID-19. At the level of the study: PBMCs, B-cell-depleted T cells, or T cells provided the cDNA or gDNA that made up the material.

In the authors' methods: Estimation of nucleated cell counts was performed using reference gene primer amplification. Profiled with immunoSEQ multiplex PCR; TCRdb holds only in-frame clones, not every one. The V and J calls and clone size were taken over from that table, and D and trimming were inferred from the DNA. The sample has about 120,000 clones; 80% are singletons. The CDR3 covers 15 residues. Per the germline V gene, CDR1 is SGHTA and CDR2 is FQGNSA. V lost 1 base to trimming and J lost 4 bases, with 10 bases between them. The source material was peripheral blood. The rearrangement links TRBV7-2 to TRBJ1-4, with D perhaps matching TRBD1 (5 bases). This sequence was found in a man between 60 and 70 years old with active or convalescent COVID-19. In DNA, the CDR3 is TGTGCCAGCAGCTTAGTCGGGGGAGGTAATGAAAAACTGTTTTTT. Translating it yields CASSLVGGGNEKLFF.